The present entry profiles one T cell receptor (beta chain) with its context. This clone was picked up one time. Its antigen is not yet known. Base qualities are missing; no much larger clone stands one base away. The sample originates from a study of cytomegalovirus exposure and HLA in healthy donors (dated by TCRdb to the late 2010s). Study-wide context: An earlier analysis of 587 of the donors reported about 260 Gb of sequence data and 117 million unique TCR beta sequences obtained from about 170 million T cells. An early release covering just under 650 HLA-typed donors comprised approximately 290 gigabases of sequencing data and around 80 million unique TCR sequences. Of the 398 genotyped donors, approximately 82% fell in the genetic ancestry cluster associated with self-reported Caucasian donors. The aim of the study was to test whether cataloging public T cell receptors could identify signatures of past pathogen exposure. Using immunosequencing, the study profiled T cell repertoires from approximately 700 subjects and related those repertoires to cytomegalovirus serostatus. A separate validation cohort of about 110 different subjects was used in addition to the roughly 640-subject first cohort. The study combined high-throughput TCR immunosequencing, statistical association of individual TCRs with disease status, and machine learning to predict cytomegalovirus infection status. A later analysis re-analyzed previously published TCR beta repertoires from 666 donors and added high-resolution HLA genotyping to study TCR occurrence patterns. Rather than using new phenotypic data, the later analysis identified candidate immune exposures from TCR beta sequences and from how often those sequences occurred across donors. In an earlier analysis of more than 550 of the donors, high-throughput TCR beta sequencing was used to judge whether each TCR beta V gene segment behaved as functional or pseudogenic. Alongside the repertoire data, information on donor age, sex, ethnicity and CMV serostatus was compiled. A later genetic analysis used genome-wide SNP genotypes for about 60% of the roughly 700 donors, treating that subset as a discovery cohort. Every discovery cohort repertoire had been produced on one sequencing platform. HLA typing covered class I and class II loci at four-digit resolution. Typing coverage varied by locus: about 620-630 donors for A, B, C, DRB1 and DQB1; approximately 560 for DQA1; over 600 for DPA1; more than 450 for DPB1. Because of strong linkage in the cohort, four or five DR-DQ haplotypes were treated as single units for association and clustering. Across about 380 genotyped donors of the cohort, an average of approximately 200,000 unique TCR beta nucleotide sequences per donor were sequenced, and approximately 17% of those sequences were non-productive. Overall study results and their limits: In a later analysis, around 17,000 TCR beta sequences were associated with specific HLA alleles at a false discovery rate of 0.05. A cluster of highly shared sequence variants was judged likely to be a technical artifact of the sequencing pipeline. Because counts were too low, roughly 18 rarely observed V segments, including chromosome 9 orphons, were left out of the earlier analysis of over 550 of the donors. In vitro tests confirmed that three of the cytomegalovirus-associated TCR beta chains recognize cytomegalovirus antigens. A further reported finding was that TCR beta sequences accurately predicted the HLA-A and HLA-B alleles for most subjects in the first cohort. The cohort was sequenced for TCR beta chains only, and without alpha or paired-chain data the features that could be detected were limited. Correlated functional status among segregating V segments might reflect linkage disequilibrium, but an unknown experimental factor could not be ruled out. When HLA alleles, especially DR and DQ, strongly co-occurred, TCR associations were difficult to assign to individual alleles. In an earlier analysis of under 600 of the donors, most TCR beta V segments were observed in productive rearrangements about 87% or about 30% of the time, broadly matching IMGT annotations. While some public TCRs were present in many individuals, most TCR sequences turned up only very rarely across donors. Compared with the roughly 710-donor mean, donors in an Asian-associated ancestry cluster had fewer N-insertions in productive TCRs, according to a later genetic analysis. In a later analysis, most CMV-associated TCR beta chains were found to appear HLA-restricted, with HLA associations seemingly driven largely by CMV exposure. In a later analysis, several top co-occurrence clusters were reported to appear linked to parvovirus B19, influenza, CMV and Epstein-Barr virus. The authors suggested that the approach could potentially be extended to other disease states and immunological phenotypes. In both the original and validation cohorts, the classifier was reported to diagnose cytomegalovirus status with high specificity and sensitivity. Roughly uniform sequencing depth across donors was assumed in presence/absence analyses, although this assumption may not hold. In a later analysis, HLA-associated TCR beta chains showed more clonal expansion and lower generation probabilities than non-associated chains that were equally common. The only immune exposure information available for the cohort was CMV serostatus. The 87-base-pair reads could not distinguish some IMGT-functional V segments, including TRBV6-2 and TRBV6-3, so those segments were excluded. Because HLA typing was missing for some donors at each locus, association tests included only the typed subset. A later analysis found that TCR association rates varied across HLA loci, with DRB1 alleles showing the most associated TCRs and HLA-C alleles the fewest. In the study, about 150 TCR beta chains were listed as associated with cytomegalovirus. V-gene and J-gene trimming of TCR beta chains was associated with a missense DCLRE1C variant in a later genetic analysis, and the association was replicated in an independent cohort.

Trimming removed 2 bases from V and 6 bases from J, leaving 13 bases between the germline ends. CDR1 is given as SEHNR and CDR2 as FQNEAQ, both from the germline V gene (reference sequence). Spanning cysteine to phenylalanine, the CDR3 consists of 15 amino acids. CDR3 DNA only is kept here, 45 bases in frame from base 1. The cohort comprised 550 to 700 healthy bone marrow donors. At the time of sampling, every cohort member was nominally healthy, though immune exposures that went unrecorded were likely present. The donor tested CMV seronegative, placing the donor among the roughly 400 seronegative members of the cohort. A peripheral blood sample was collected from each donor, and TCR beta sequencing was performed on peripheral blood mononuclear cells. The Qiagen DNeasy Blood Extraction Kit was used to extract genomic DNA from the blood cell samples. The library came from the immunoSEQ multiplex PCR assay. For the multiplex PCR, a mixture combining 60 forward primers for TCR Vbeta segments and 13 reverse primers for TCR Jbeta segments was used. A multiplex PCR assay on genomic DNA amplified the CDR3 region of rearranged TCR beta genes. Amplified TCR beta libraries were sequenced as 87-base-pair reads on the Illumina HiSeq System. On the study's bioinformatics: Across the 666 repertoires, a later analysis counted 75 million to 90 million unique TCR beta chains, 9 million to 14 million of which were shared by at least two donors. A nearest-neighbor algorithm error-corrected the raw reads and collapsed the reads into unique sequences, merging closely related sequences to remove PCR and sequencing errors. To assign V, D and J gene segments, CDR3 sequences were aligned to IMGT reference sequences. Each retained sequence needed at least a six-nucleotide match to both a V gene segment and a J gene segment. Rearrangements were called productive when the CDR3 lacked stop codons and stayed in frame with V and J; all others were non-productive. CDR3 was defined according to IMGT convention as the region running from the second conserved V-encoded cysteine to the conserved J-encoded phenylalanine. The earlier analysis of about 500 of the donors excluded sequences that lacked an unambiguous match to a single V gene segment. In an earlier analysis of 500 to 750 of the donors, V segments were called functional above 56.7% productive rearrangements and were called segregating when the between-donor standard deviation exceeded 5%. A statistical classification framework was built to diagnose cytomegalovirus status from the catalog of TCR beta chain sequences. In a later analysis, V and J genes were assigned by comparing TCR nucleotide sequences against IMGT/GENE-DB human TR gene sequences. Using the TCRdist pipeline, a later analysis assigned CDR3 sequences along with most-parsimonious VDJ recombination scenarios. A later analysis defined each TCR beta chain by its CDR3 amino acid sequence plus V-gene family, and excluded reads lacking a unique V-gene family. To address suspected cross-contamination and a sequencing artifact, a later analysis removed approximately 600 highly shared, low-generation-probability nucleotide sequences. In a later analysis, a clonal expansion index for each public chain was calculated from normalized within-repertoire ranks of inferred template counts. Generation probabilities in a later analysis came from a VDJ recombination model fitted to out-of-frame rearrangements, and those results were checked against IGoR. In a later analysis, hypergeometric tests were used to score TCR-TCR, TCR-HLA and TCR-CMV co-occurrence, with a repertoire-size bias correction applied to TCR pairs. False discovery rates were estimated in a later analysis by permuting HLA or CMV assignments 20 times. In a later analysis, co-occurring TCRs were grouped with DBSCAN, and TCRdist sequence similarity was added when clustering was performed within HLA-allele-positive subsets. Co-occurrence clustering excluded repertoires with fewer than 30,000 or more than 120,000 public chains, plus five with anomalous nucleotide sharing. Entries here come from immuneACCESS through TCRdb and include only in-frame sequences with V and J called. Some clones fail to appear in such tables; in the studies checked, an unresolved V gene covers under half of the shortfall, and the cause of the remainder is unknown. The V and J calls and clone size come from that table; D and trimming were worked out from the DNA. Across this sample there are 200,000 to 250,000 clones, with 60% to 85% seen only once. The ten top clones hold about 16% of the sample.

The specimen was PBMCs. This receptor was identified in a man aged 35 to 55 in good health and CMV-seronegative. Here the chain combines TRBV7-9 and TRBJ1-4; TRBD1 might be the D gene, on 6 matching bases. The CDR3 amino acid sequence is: CASSLNPGGDEKLFF. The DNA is TGTGCCAGCAGCTTAAATCCGGGGGGCGATGAAAAACTGTTTTTT.